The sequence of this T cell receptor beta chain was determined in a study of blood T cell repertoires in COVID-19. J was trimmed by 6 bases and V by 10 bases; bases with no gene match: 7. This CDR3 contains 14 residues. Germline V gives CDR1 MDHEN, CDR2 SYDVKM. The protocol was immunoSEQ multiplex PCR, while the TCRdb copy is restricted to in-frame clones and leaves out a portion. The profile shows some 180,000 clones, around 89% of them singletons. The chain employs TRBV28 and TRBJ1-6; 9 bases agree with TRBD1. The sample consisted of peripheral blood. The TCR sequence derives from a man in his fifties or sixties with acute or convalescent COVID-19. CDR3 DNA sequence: TGTGCCATCACGGGACAGGGTCGTAATTCACCCCTCCACTTT. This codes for CAITGQGRNSPLHF.